The rows below give T cell receptor beta chains drawn from one sample of a study of T cell therapy after organ transplantation. Sequencing used immunoSEQ multiplex PCR; TCRdb keeps in-frame clones, though not all of them. In the table there are 4,800 or so clones, 60% to 80% of which are singletons. Antigen specificity for these receptors is unknown. Sample: CD8+ T cells from blood, taken after autologous CMV-specific T cell therapy. All receptors derive from a human patient who had received a solid organ transplant and had CMV disease. The graft donor may have contributed some T cells. Each CDR3 is given with its conserved first and last residue. Each record gives: CDR3 DNA, CDR3 protein, D gene, clone size, V gene, J gene. A D gene is named only where the DNA matches it firmly. Some rows mark clone size as missing; the rest say once, few, many or name a class of expanded clone.

DNA: TGTGCCAGTAGTATCGGGCCCTATGGCTACACCTTC
CDR3: CASSIGPYGYTF
D: -
size: -
V: TRBV19
J: TRBJ1-2

DNA: TGTGCCAGCAGTCCCAGACACCAAGAAGATGAAAAACTGTTTTTT
CDR3: CASSPRHQEDEKLFF
D: -
size: -
V: TRBV28
J: TRBJ1-4

DNA: TGTGCCAGCAGTCCACCCGACAGGGGGAACACTGAAGCTTTCTTT
CDR3: CASSPPDRGNTEAFF
D: TRBD1
size: -
V: TRBV27
J: TRBJ1-1

DNA: TGTGCCAGCAGTGGCCCAGGGGGCGAGGAAGCTTTCTTT
CDR3: CASSGPGGEEAFF
D: TRBD1
size: -
V: TRBV2
J: TRBJ1-1

DNA: TGTGCTAGTGGTTCGACAGTTCAAGAGACCCAGTACTTC
CDR3: CASGSTVQETQYF
D: -
size: few
V: TRBV12-5
J: TRBJ2-5

DNA: TGTGCCAGCAGCTTATCTTCCTCAGGGGGAAATGATGAGCAGTTCTTC
CDR3: CASSLSSSGGNDEQFF
D: TRBD1
size: medium-sized
V: TRBV7-7
J: TRBJ2-1

DNA: TGTGCCAGCAGTTACTTTTCGACAGGTACTGAGCAGTTCTTC
CDR3: CASSYFSTGTEQFF
D: -
size: -
V: TRBV6-6
J: TRBJ2-1

DNA: TGTGCCAGCAGCAACAGACAGGGTCGATATAGCAATCAGCCCCAGCATTTT
CDR3: CASSNRQGRYSNQPQHF
D: TRBD1
size: -
V: TRBV5-6
J: TRBJ1-5

DNA: TGTGCCAGCAGCTCCTTTGACCGGGCCGCGCGTGGCTACACCTTC
CDR3: CASSSFDRAARGYTF
D: -
size: -
V: TRBV6-5
J: TRBJ1-2

DNA: TGTGCCAGCAGCCCAACGGGGAGTCAGCCCCAGCATTTT
CDR3: CASSPTGSQPQHF
D: -
size: -
V: TRBV4-2
J: TRBJ1-5

DNA: TGTGCCAGCAGTTTATTCCGGACAACTGGCTATGGCTACACCTTC
CDR3: CASSLFRTTGYGYTF
D: -
size: -
V: TRBV28
J: TRBJ1-2

DNA: TGTGCCAGCAGCGGGAGGGAGGTGGGGTGGAAAGAGACCCAGTACTTC
CDR3: CASSGREVGWKETQYF
D: TRBD2
size: -
V: TRBV28
J: TRBJ2-5

DNA: TGTGCCAGCAGCGCCCCGGGGCCGGGCAATCAGCCCCAGCATTTT
CDR3: CASSAPGPGNQPQHF
D: -
size: -
V: TRBV7-9
J: TRBJ1-5

DNA: TGCAGCGGGGGGGACAGGGCGAACACCGGGGAGCTGTTTTTT
CDR3: CSGGDRANTGELFF
D: TRBD1
size: -
V: TRBV29-1
J: TRBJ2-2

DNA: TGTGCCAGCAGCCAGACCAGGGCCGAGAATGGAGGAAGCTACACCTTC
CDR3: CASSQTRAENGGSYTF
D: -
size: once
V: TRBV4-2
J: TRBJ1-2

DNA: TGTGCCAGCAGTTACTCCGGGGATTTAGCGGAGCAGTACTTC
CDR3: CASSYSGDLAEQYF
D: -
size: -
V: TRBV6-9
J: TRBJ2-7

DNA: TGTGCCAGCAGCTTGGACCTAGCGGGGCTCACAGATACGCAGTATTTT
CDR3: CASSLDLAGLTDTQYF
D: TRBD2
size: -
V: TRBV5-4
J: TRBJ2-3

DNA: TGTGCCAGCAGCCCGGGAGTAGGGGACAGGCCCCAGCATTTT
CDR3: CASSPGVGDRPQHF
D: TRBD1
size: few
V: TRBV5-7
J: TRBJ1-5

DNA: TGCGCCAGCAGCCAAGAGGGATTAAGGCCCGACTCCTACAATGAGCAGTTCTTC
CDR3: CASSQEGLRPDSYNEQFF
D: -
size: medium-sized
V: TRBV4-1
J: TRBJ2-1

DNA: TGTGCCAGCAGTTTACGAGGATTGACCACTGAAGCTTTCTTT
CDR3: CASSLRGLTTEAFF
D: -
size: medium-sized
V: TRBV27
J: TRBJ1-1

DNA: TGCGCCAGCAGCCTGGGACGCCAAGTAGGGTACAATGAGCAGTTCTTC
CDR3: CASSLGRQVGYNEQFF
D: -
size: medium-sized
V: TRBV5-1
J: TRBJ2-1

DNA: TGTGCCAGCAGCCAAATTTGGAGTAGCACAGATACGCAGTATTTT
CDR3: CASSQIWSSTDTQYF
D: -
size: -
V: TRBV14
J: TRBJ2-3

DNA: TGTGCCAGCAGTTACTCGAACCAGGGCACCCAGTACTTC
CDR3: CASSYSNQGTQYF
D: -
size: -
V: TRBV10-3
J: TRBJ2-5

DNA: TGTGCCAGCAGTGAGGGCAACCCCTACGAGCAGTACTTC
CDR3: CASSEGNPYEQYF
D: -
size: -
V: TRBV2
J: TRBJ2-7

DNA: TGTGCCAGCAGCGAGAGGCCGGGACGTCACACTGAAGCTTTCTTT
CDR3: CASSERPGRHTEAFF
D: -
size: few
V: TRBV5-6
J: TRBJ1-1

DNA: TGTGCCAGCAGTTACTTTCGGGGGGCAACAGATACGCAGTATTTT
CDR3: CASSYFRGATDTQYF
D: -
size: -
V: TRBV6-5
J: TRBJ2-3

DNA: TGTGCCAGCAGCTTACTCGTCCTGGATACGCAGTATTTT
CDR3: CASSLLVLDTQYF
D: -
size: -
V: TRBV27
J: TRBJ2-3

DNA: TGTGCCAGCAGCCACGGCCCGGCGGTTTTCCGCACAGATACGCAGTATTTT
CDR3: CASSHGPAVFRTDTQYF
D: -
size: once
V: TRBV14
J: TRBJ2-3

DNA: TGTGCCAGCAGTGAAAGACTAGCGTCTATATACGAGCAGTACTTC
CDR3: CASSERLASIYEQYF
D: TRBD2
size: few
V: TRBV6-1
J: TRBJ2-7

DNA: TGTGCCAGCAGTACGCGCACGGACGTCTATGCAACTAATGAAAAACTGTTTTTT
CDR3: CASSTRTDVYATNEKLFF
D: -
size: -
V: TRBV27
J: TRBJ1-4

DNA: TGTGCCAGCAGTGCCACGACTAGTTTGGGGAGCTACGAGCAGTACTTC
CDR3: CASSATTSLGSYEQYF
D: -
size: medium-sized
V: TRBV28
J: TRBJ2-7

DNA: TGTGCCAGCAGCTTAGCCAGGGAGCAGTTCTTC
CDR3: CASSLAREQFF
D: -
size: -
V: TRBV11-2
J: TRBJ2-1

DNA: TGTGCCAGCAGTGAAGAGGCGACCCCATCGGGCTATGGCTACACCTTC
CDR3: CASSEEATPSGYGYTF
D: -
size: -
V: TRBV2
J: TRBJ1-2

DNA: TGCGCCAGCAGCTTCGGGGAGCGGGAGTACAATGAGCAGTTCTTC
CDR3: CASSFGEREYNEQFF
D: TRBD2
size: -
V: TRBV5-1
J: TRBJ2-1

DNA: TGTGCCAGCATCGCCGGGAGATCTGAAGCTTTCTTT
CDR3: CASIAGRSEAFF
D: -
size: few
V: TRBV27
J: TRBJ1-1

DNA: TGTGCCAGCAGCTTAGGTCTTAGGGGCTATGGCTACACCTTC
CDR3: CASSLGLRGYGYTF
D: -
size: medium-sized
V: TRBV11-2
J: TRBJ1-2

DNA: TGTGCCAGCAGCGTAGGGGGACGGTATGGCTACACCTTC
CDR3: CASSVGGRYGYTF
D: -
size: -
V: TRBV9
J: TRBJ1-2

DNA: TGTGCCACCTATTCCATTTGGGGAAACGCGGACTATGGCTACACCTTC
CDR3: CATYSIWGNADYGYTF
D: -
size: -
V: TRBV19
J: TRBJ1-2

DNA: TGTGCCAGCAGCTTAGATACGAGCTCCCTAGGGCCCCAGCATTTT
CDR3: CASSLDTSSLGPQHF
D: -
size: few
V: TRBV11-3
J: TRBJ1-5

DNA: TGTGCCAGCAGTTTCCCGGCAGGCATTCAGTACTTC
CDR3: CASSFPAGIQYF
D: -
size: -
V: TRBV27
J: TRBJ2-4

DNA: TGTGCCAGCAGTTACTCGAATCTTCAGCCCCAGCATTTT
CDR3: CASSYSNLQPQHF
D: -
size: few
V: TRBV6-5
J: TRBJ1-5

DNA: TGTGCCAGCAGTCCCGGACAGCGCACAGATACGCAGTATTTT
CDR3: CASSPGQRTDTQYF
D: -
size: -
V: TRBV6-5
J: TRBJ2-3

DNA: TGTGCCAGCAGTTACGAAGCCAGGGAAGTCTACGAGCAGTACTTC
CDR3: CASSYEAREVYEQYF
D: -
size: -
V: TRBV6-5
J: TRBJ2-7

DNA: TGTGCCAGTTCCATCGACAGGGGGCAATACGAGCAGTACTTC
CDR3: CASSIDRGQYEQYF
D: TRBD1
size: -
V: TRBV6-1
J: TRBJ2-7